A single sample gave rise to the 10 T cell receptor beta chains below, sequenced in a study of blood T cell repertoires in COVID-19. This table comes from immunoSEQ multiplex PCR, and its TCRdb copy is limited to in-frame clones, with some not included. In the table there are approximately 250,000 clones, about nine tenths of which are singletons. The specimen was PBMCs or T cells enriched from blood (not recorded which). The receptors shown here come from a middle-aged woman with acute COVID-19.

The chain carries TRBV18 and TRBJ2-7; 8 nucleotides agree with TRBD1. The CDR3 sequence is 16 residues long. Trimming took 3 bases from V and 6 from J; bases not matched to a gene: 13. CDR1 is KGHSH and CDR2 is LQKENI in the germline V gene. For the CDR3, the DNA is TGTGCCAGCTCACCTAGGGACAGGAGCACAACCCTCGAGCAGTACGTC. The encoded protein is CASSPRDRSTTLEQYV.

This clone was picked up one time. The rearrangement uses TRBV28 and TRBJ2-5; D is perhaps TRBD1 (5 bases). Between the trimmed V and J ends, which lost 1 base and 4 bases, there was a span of 16 bases. The CDR3 sequence is 16 residues long. From germline, CDR1 is MDHEN and CDR2 SYDVKM. The CDR3 DNA sequence: TGTGCCAGCAGTTTATTTACAGCGTCTAGGGGAGAGACCCAGTACTTC. It translates to CASSLFTASRGETQYF.

The chain combines TRBV28 with TRBJ1-6; TRBD1 is a possible D gene (6 bases). The germline V and J ends were trimmed by 11 bases and 5 bases, with 16 bases remaining between them. There are 14 residues in the CDR3. Germline CDR1 is MDHEN and CDR2 is SYDVKM. The CDR3 protein is CAGQQGFDNSPLHF. CDR3 in DNA: TGTGCCGGACAACAGGGTTTCGATAATTCACCCCTCCACTTT.

Only a few counts were recorded for this clone. J is TRBJ2-4 and V is TRBV27, with 12 bases matching TRBD2. The V and J ends lost 3 bases and 1 base, in that order; junction bases with no gene match: 16. Germline lookup yields CDR1 MNHEY and CDR2 SMNVEV (reference sequence). The CDR3 contains 21 residues. The DNA of the CDR3 is TGTGCCAGCAGTTTTCGGAGGACTAGCGGGACCATGGGTGGGGCCAAAAACATTCAGTACTTC. This translates into CASSFRRTSGTMGGAKNIQYF.

The V gene is TRBV7-2, the J gene TRBJ1-5; possibly TRBD1 for D (6 bases). V dropped 1 base and J dropped 5 bases, with 9 bases sitting between them. The CDR3 extends over 14 amino acids. The germline V gene has CDR1 SGHTA and CDR2 FQGNSA. The CDR3 bases are TGTGCCAGCAGCTTAGAACAGGGCTATCAGCCCCAGCATTTT. This sequence encodes CASSLEQGYQPQHF. The full variable domain, its missing parts supplied by reference TRBV7-2 and TRBJ1-5, is GAGVSQSPSNKVTEKGKDVELRCDPISGHTALYWYRQSLGQGLEFLIYFQGNSAPDKSGLPSDRFSAERTGGSVSTLTIQRTQQEDSAVYLCASSLEQGYQPQHFGDGTRLSIL.

This rearrangement joins TRBV2 to TRBJ1-1; 7 bases agree with TRBD1. Losses at the gene ends were 6 bases for V and 5 bases for J; bases not matched to a gene: 9. Germline CDR1 is SNHLY and CDR2 is FYNNEI. This CDR3 has 14 amino acids. The CDR3 nucleotides are TGTGCCAGCAGCGTCCCACAGGGGAAAACTGAAGCTTTCTTT. This encodes CASSVPQGKTEAFF.

The V call is TRBV24-1, the J call TRBJ2-3; TRBD2 agrees at 9 bases. The length of the CDR3 is 16 residues. With V trimmed by 0 bases and J by 3 bases, 3 bases remained unmatched. Germline CDR1 and CDR2: KGHDR and SFDVKD. CDR3 in amino acids: CATSDLMLAGTDTQYF. CDR3 bases: TGTGCCACCAGTGATTTGATGCTAGCGGGAACAGATACGCAGTATTTT.

The chain combines TRBV19 with TRBJ1-1; D remains ambiguous. CDR1 is LNHDA, CDR2 SQIVND, per germline (reference sequence). CDR3 length equals 14 residues. With 1 base removed from V and 1 base from J, the gap between germline ends came to 7 bases. The CDR3 region is CASSIGSGNTEAFF. The CDR3 coding sequence is TGTGCCAGTAGTATAGGGTCCGGGAACACTGAAGCTTTCTTT.

This clone was seen only a few times. The chain has TRBV7-8 and TRBJ1-5; D remains unclear. This CDR3 contains 15 residues. The V gene lost 2 bases and the J gene lost 0 bases, with 8 bases spanning the gap. Germline assignment: CDR1 SGHVS and CDR2 FQNEAQ. The CDR3 is CASSLSRYSNQPQHF. The DNA for the CDR3 is TGTGCCAGCAGCTTAAGCAGGTATAGCAATCAGCCCCAGCATTTT.

V usage is TRBV30 and J usage is TRBJ1-1, with 8 bases lining up with TRBD1. Trimming at V came to 3 bases and at J to 11 bases, leaving 11 bases not matched to a gene. The CDR3 is 13 residues long. Germline assignment: CDR1 GTSNPN and CDR2 SVGIG (reference sequence). CDR3 in DNA: TGTGCCTGGAGCCTTCAGGACAGGGTGCGGGCTTTCTTT. Its translation: CAWSLQDRVRAFF.